In this sample, the clone carrying this TCR beta chain turned up many times. Its antigen is unidentified. CDR3 regions of TCR beta were amplified from RNA transcripts. The library came from an HTBI-primed first-round RT-PCR and a second-round multiplex PCR. TCRdb processed the multiplex PCR reads anew with MiXCR; each CDR3 protein has one entry. The profile shows about 240,000 distinct CDR3 sequences, around 50% of them singletons. The data originate from a study of Graves' ophthalmopathy and Graves' hyperthyroidism. At the level of the study: Peripheral blood was gathered at first diagnosis, ahead of any treatment whatsoever. Findings and limits, study-wide: Researchers report that a 13-signature model separated ophthalmopathy from stable hyperthyroidism, posting 87.88% sensitivity and around 80% specificity.

Ophthalmopathy donors' eye disease showed moderate-to-severe activity, CAS of at least 3, NOSPECS of at least 4 and duration under 3 months. Germline V gene data show CDR1 as SQVTM and CDR2 as ANQGSEA. Trimming cost V 3 bases and J 1 base; bases outside gene matches: 2. The CDR3 length is 13 residues. Sequencing input: peripheral blood. The sequence was obtained from an adult man with Graves' ophthalmopathy. The chain uses TRBV29-1 and TRBJ1-1; 7 bases are a match to TRBD1. The CDR3 region is CSVDAGGNTEAFF. The DNA for the CDR3 is TGCAGCGTTGACGCAGGGGGGAACACTGAAGCTTTCTTT.